This TCR beta chain was profiled in a study of blood T cell repertoires in COVID-19. Across the study: Collection of acute and convalescent COVID-19 samples took place in the United States, Italy and Spain.

CDR1 is LGHNA and CDR2 is YSLEER in the germline V gene. The CDR3 spans 16 residues. V was shortened by 2 bases and J by 0 bases, with 11 bases between the two germline ends. This clone has only a few counts. Original processing notes: Cell counts per sample came from amplifying reference gene primers. Method: immunoSEQ multiplex PCR; TCRdb's copy keeps in-frame clones and lacks some. That table is the source of V, J and clone size, and D and trimming were worked out from the DNA. The sample lists over 55,000 clones, roughly 83% occurring once. The V gene is TRBV4-3, the J gene TRBJ1-3, with D uncertain. The sequenced sample consisted of peripheral blood. The TCR originated in a middle-aged man with active COVID-19. CDR3 sequence reads: CASSQTGRGSGNTIYF. DNA for the CDR3: TGCGCCAGCAGCCAAACCGGACGGGGCTCTGGAAACACCATATATTTT.